One T cell receptor (beta chain) is described in this entry. The antigen is unknown. CDR3 length: 14 residues. V lost 5 bases to trimming and J lost 4 bases; unmatched junction nucleotides: 7. The germline CDR1 and CDR2 sequences are MNHEY and SMNVEV (reference sequence). This entry belongs to a study of early T cells in non-severe SARS-CoV-2 infection. Tagging with unique molecular identifiers was applied to individual cDNA molecules. TCRdb processed the 5' RACE reads anew with MiXCR; each CDR3 protein has one entry. The sample yields about 35,000 distinct CDR3 sequences, around 4.6% seen once. Whole-study findings and limits: Matching results from VDJdb favored anti-spike CD8 responses, leaving private and CD4 specificities undetected.

This chain connects TRBV27 to TRBJ2-7, with 8 nucleotides matching TRBD1. The TCR sequence derives from an adult who was a healthcare worker with PCR-confirmed SARS-CoV-2 infection or an uninfected control (not recorded which). Material for sequencing was whole blood. The CDR3 region is CASSRTGLGYEQYF. The DNA of the CDR3 is TGTGCCAGCAGTCGGACAGGGTTGGGGTACGAGCAGTACTTC.